These 31 T cell receptor beta chains share one sample of origin, sequenced in a study of early T cells in non-severe SARS-CoV-2 infection. Each CDR3 protein is one row after TCRdb ran MiXCR on the 5' RACE reads. This sample yields 25,000 to 30,000 distinct CDR3 sequences, of which less than 6.5% are seen a single time; around 30% belongs to the top ten. Source: whole blood, taken at baseline. These receptors came from an adult who was a healthcare worker with PCR-confirmed SARS-CoV-2 infection or an uninfected control (not recorded which).

The chain has TRBV11-2 and TRBJ2-5; TRBD2 matches at 8 bases. The germline gives CDR1 SGHAT, CDR2 FQNNGV. This CDR3 is 15 amino acids long. The V gene end was trimmed by 5 bases and the J gene end by 4 bases; junction bases not matched to a gene: 9. The CDR3 region is CASSKTAGVLETQYF. DNA of the CDR3: TGTGCCAGCAGCAAAACAGCGGGAGTCTTAGAGACCCAGTACTTC. The complete variable domain, with remaining parts taken from reference TRBV11-2 and TRBJ2-5, reads EAGVAQSPRYKIIEKRQSVAFWCNPISGHATLYWYQQILGQGPKLLIQFQNNGVVDDSQLPKDRFSAERLKGVDSTLKIQPAKLEDSAVYLCASSKTAGVLETQYFGPGTRLLVL.

The sample holds many counts of this clonotype. The V call is TRBV3-1, the J call TRBJ2-5; a weak D match, TRBD2 (6 bases). Deletions cut 0 bases from V and 6 bases from J, with 14 bases between. CDR3 length: 15 residues. Germline CDR1 LGHDT, CDR2 YNNKEL (reference sequence). The CDR3 DNA reads TGTGCCAGCAGCCAAGAATCTCGGAGGGAACAGACCCAGTACTTC. The encoded protein is CASSQESRREQTQYF.

The table lists this clonotype with a few counts. The chain links TRBV24-1 to TRBJ2-1; 14 bases are shared with TRBD2. This CDR3 contains 16 residues. Germline CDR1 reads KGHDR; CDR2 reads SFDVKD. V gave up 5 bases and J gave up 5 bases; unmatched junction bases: 4. The CDR3 spells CATSGGTSGSDNEQFF. In DNA form, the CDR3 reads TGTGCCACCAGTGGCGGGACTAGCGGGAGTGACAATGAGCAGTTCTTC.

The rearrangement links TRBV18 to TRBJ1-4, with D unclear. CDR1 is KGHSH, CDR2 LQKENI, per germline. Deletions cut 4 bases from V and 12 bases from J, with 15 bases between. This CDR3 has 13 amino acids. For the CDR3, the DNA is TGTGCCAGCTCACGTACCCACCAAGTGGAACTGTTTTTT. Translating gives CASSRTHQVELFF.

In this sample, this clonotype turned up many times. V gene TRBV19 combines with J gene TRBJ2-1; 11 nucleotides line up with TRBD2. The CDR3 covers 16 residues. The trim removed 5 bases at V and 2 bases at J, leaving 5 bases unmatched. Germline V gives CDR1 LNHDA, CDR2 SQIVND (reference sequence). CDR3 sequence (DNA): TGTGCCAGTAGTCCCCGACTAGCGGGGACCTACAATGAGCAGTTCTTC. Its translation is CASSPRLAGTYNEQFF.

This clonotype was observed at least ten times. The chain joins TRBV2 to TRBJ1-5; D is undetermined. Trimming took off 6 bases at V and 0 bases at J, with 15 bases between the two ends. Germline values: CDR1 SNHLY, CDR2 FYNNEI. The CDR3 is made up of 16 amino acids. The CDR3 bases are TGTGCCAGCAGCCCGACACGGACCCTTAGCAATCAGCCCCAGCATTTT. Encoded protein: CASSPTRTLSNQPQHF.

This clonotype has a count of ten or more. The genes are TRBV7-2 and TRBJ1-4, with D possibly being TRBD1 (6 bases). The CDR3 extends over 14 amino acids. Trimming took 2 bases from V and 8 from J, leaving 12 bases between them. The V gene's germline CDR1 is SGHTA and CDR2 FQGNSA. The CDR3 region has the DNA TGTGCCAGCAGCTTATGGGGGGCTGAAGAAAAACTGTTTTTT. It codes for CASSLWGAEEKLFF. Filled out from reference TRBV7-2 and TRBJ1-4, the complete variable domain reads GAGVSQSPSNKVTEKGKDVELRCDPISGHTALYWYRQSLGQGLEFLIYFQGNSAPDKSGLPSDRFSAERTGGSVSTLTIQRTQQEDSAVYLCASSLWGAEEKLFFGSGTQLSVL.

This clonotype was seen at least ten times. The chain is built from TRBV28 and TRBJ1-2; D is uncertain. Germline assignment: CDR1 MDHEN and CDR2 SYDVKM. V lost 6 bases and J lost 8, with 13 bases in between. CDR3 length: 12 amino acids. The CDR3 here is CASSREYGGYTF. Written as DNA, the CDR3 is TGTGCCAGCAGCCGAGAGTACGGGGGCTACACCTTC.

This clonotype appeared many times. The rearrangement joins TRBV15 to TRBJ1-6; TRBD1 aligns across 10 bases. The length of the CDR3 is 15 residues. CDR1 and CDR2 (germline): LNHNV, YYDKDF (reference sequence). J lost 10 bases, V lost 5 bases, and 8 bases had no gene match. CDR3 coding DNA: TGTGCCACCAGCTTCTCCGGGACAGGGGAATCACCCCTCCACTTT. Encoded protein: CATSFSGTGESPLHF. The whole variable domain, remainder taken from reference TRBV15 and TRBJ1-6, is DAMVIQNPRYQVTQFGKPVTLSCSQTLNHNVMYWYQQKSSQAPKLLFHYYDKDFNNEADTPDNFQSRRPNTSFCFLDIRSPGLGDTAMYLCATSFSGTGESPLHFGNGTRLTVT.

This clonotype appeared many times. The chain links TRBV6-5 to TRBJ2-2; D is perhaps TRBD2 (5 bases). The CDR3 has 16 residues. The V gene lost 6 bases and the J gene lost 7 bases, with 21 bases spanning the gap. Per the germline V gene, CDR1 is MNHEY and CDR2 is SVGAGI. CDR3 region: CASSPYGIGVDGELFF. The CDR3 bases are TGTGCCAGCAGCCCCTACGGGATCGGAGTTGACGGGGAGCTGTTTTTT.

In this sample, this clonotype turned up many times. The CDR3 sequence is CAIRAGGGGTDTQYF. The DNA for the CDR3 is TGTGCCATCAGAGCCGGGGGGGGCGGCACAGATACGCAGTATTTT. The chain links TRBV10-3 to TRBJ2-3; 8 bases are shared with TRBD2. Unmatched junction bases numbered 6, after V lost 6 bases and J lost 1 base. Germline V gene sequence: CDR1 ENHRY, CDR2 SYGVKD. The CDR3 contains 15 residues.

This clonotype appeared many times. The V gene is TRBV7-3, the J gene TRBJ2-3, with a tentative D call TRBD1 (6 bases). The length of the CDR3 is 16 residues. V lost 5 bases to trimming and J lost 0 bases, with 15 bases between them. The germline gives CDR1 SGHTA, CDR2 FQGTGA. CDR3 amino acids: CASSAGGQKSTDTQYF. The CDR3 DNA follows: TGTGCCAGCAGCGCAGGAGGACAGAAGAGCACAGATACGCAGTATTTT.

This clonotype has ten or more counts. The rearrangement links TRBV6-2 or TRBV6-3 to TRBJ2-7; D is unresolved. Germline V gives CDR1 MNHEY, CDR2 SVGEGT. The CDR3 contains 12 residues. V lost 4 bases and J lost 4, with 8 bases in between. In DNA form, the CDR3 reads TGTGCCAGCAGTTCAGACGGTTACGAGCAGTACTTC. It specifies CASSSDGYEQYF.

This clonotype was seen repeatedly, ten times or more. V gene TRBV5-1 combines with J gene TRBJ2-2; the D gene is possibly TRBD2 (6 bases). Trimming took 4 bases from V and 2 from J, leaving 12 bases between them. CDR1 and CDR2 from the germline V gene are SGHRS and YFSETQ. The CDR3 spans 15 residues. CDR3 sequence (DNA): TGCGCCAGCAGCCGGCCAGGGACTAACACCGGGGAGCTGTTTTTT. It encodes CASSRPGTNTGELFF.

The V gene is TRBV20-1, the J gene TRBJ2-1, with 10 bases that match TRBD2. CDR3 length: 17 amino acids. From germline, CDR1 is DFQATT and CDR2 SNEGSKA (reference sequence). With V trimmed by 0 bases and J by 9 bases, 14 bases remained unmatched. The CDR3 bases are TGCAGTGCTAGAGATCAGGCCTCAGCGGGAGGGCCAGGTGAGCAGTTCTTC. As protein: CSARDQASAGGPGEQFF.

This clonotype was picked up many times. The rearrangement uses TRBV7-9 and TRBJ1-1, with D possibly being TRBD1 (6 bases). The CDR3 loop spans 14 amino acids. V lost 5 bases to trimming and J lost 0 bases, with 10 bases between them. Germline CDR1 and CDR2: SEHNR and FQNEAQ (reference sequence). The CDR3, as DNA: TGTGCCAGCAGCCTGGACAGACTGAACACTGAAGCTTTCTTT. Its protein product is CASSLDRLNTEAFF.

This clonotype was seen repeatedly, ten times or more. The chain links TRBV12-3 or TRBV12-4 to TRBJ2-7; unclear D gene. The CDR3 has 11 amino acids. The V gene lost 5 bases and the J gene lost 7 bases, with 9 bases spanning the gap. CDR3 residues: CASSPSEEQYF. In DNA, the CDR3 is TGTGCCAGCAGTCCCTCTGAGGAGCAGTACTTC.

This clonotype has a handful of counts. The chain combines TRBV21-1 with TRBJ2-7; whether TRBD1, the table's D call, matches the DNA was not checked. TRBV21-1 is classified as a pseudogene. The CDR3 is made up of 12 amino acids. The CDR3 DNA is TGTGCCAGCAGCAGAAGGGACGACGAGCAGTACTTC. This codes for CASSRRDDEQYF.

This clonotype was found many times. The CDR3 sequence is CASSSIMGGEQYF. The CDR3 DNA is TGTGCCAGCAGCTCAATAATGGGTGGAGAGCAGTACTTC. This chain joins TRBV7-3 and TRBJ2-7; D uncertain. The germline gives CDR1 SGHTA, CDR2 FQGTGA. V lost 4 bases and J 7 bases, leaving 14 bases between the germline ends. This CDR3 is built from 13 residues.

This clonotype has ten or more counts. This chain's CDR3 is CASSLVRDGRAFF. The CDR3, as DNA: TGTGCCAGCAGCTTGGTTCGGGATGGTCGAGCTTTCTTT. The V gene is TRBV5-4, the J gene TRBJ1-1; D ambiguous. CDR3 length: 13 amino acids. Trimming left V 0 bases short and J 10 bases short, with 13 bases between. Germline CDR1 reads SGHNT; CDR2 reads YYREEE (reference sequence).

This sequence joins TRBV4-2 and TRBJ1-2; the D gene is possibly TRBD1 (5 bases). This CDR3 has 14 amino acids. Germline lookup yields CDR1 LGHNA and CDR2 YNFKEQ. V dropped 1 base and J dropped 10 bases, with 16 bases sitting between them. The CDR3: CASSQVNRGGFYTF. In DNA form, the CDR3 reads TGTGCCAGCAGCCAAGTGAATAGGGGCGGTTTCTACACCTTC.

V gene TRBV3-1 combines with J gene TRBJ2-1; 8 bases match TRBD1. The V and J ends lost 0 bases and 6 bases, in that order; junction bases with no gene match: 7. The germline CDR1 and CDR2 sequences are LGHDT and YNNKEL (reference sequence). The length of the CDR3 is 16 residues. The CDR3 DNA sequence: TGTGCCAGCAGCCAAGATTTCCAGGGGGCAAGCAATGAGCAGTTCTTC. Its protein is CASSQDFQGASNEQFF.

There are many counts of this clonotype. The chain uses TRBV7-6 and TRBJ2-2; no definite D call. V was clipped by 6 bases and J by 1 base, with 6 bases between them. In germline, CDR1 is SGHVS, CDR2 FNYEAQ. This CDR3 has 13 residues. The CDR3 DNA reads TGTGCCAGCAGGCCAGAGAACACCGGGGAGCTGTTTTTT. This codes for CASRPENTGELFF.

The chain employs TRBV12-3 or TRBV12-4 and TRBJ2-1; D gene ambiguous. V lost 5 bases, J lost 4 bases, and 6 bases lay in between. The CDR3 sequence is 12 residues long. The CDR3 DNA reads TGTGCCAGCAGTACAGAGTACAATGAGCAGTTCTTC. It codes for CASSTEYNEQFF.

This clonotype has more than one count but fewer than ten. The V and J genes are TRBV20-1 and TRBJ1-1; 7 bases line up with TRBD1. V lost 0 bases to trimming and J lost 4 bases; unmatched junction nucleotides: 8. CDR1 and CDR2 from the germline V gene are DFQATT and SNEGSKA (reference sequence). This CDR3 region has 15 residues. CDR3 in amino acids: CSARDYQGDSTEAFF. CDR3 in DNA: TGCAGTGCTAGAGACTACCAGGGGGACAGCACTGAAGCTTTCTTT.

This clonotype was detected ten times or more. The CDR3 loop is CSANHRDRGHFEQYF. The CDR3 coding sequence is TGCAGTGCGAACCACCGGGACAGGGGGCATTTCGAGCAGTACTTC. The chain has TRBV20-1 and TRBJ2-7; 12 nucleotides agree with TRBD1. Germline assignment: CDR1 DFQATT and CDR2 SNEGSKA (reference sequence). The CDR3 has 15 residues. V lost 6 bases, J lost 6 bases, and 12 bases stayed unmatched.

This clonotype came up many times. The rearrangement uses TRBV24-1 and TRBJ2-1; no clear D gene. The germline V and J ends were trimmed by 4 bases and 5 bases, with 14 bases remaining between them. The length of the CDR3 is 15 residues. From germline, CDR1 is KGHDR and CDR2 SFDVKD. The CDR3 sequence is CATSDPQTQHNEQFF. In DNA form, the CDR3 reads TGTGCCACCAGTGACCCCCAGACCCAACACAATGAGCAGTTCTTC.

This clonotype was detected only a few times. The chain is built from TRBV20-1 and TRBJ2-5, with 7 bases identical to TRBD1. Germline lookup yields CDR1 DFQATT and CDR2 SNEGSKA (reference sequence). V lost 2 bases to trimming and J lost 0 bases; unmatched junction nucleotides: 6. The CDR3 runs to 15 residues. CDR3 nucleotides: TGCAGTGCTAGATTTTCGACAGGGTACCAAGAGACCCAGTACTTC. Its translation is CSARFSTGYQETQYF.

This clonotype was seen many times. The CDR3 bases are TGTGCCAGCAGTGAATACATGGGGGAGACCCAGTACTTC. This translates into CASSEYMGETQYF. This chain connects TRBV25-1 to TRBJ2-5; D remains unclear. Germline V gene data show CDR1 as MGHDK and CDR2 as SYGVNS. This CDR3 is built from 13 residues. V lost 0 bases and J lost 5, with 7 bases in between. The variable domain in full, with the rest retrieved from reference TRBV25-1 and TRBJ2-5, is EADIYQTPRYLVIGTGKKITLECSQTMGHDKMYWYQQDPGMELHLIHYSYGVNSTEKGDLSSESTVSRIRTEHFPLTLESARPSHTSQYLCASSEYMGETQYFGPGTRLLVL.

This clonotype appeared a few times. The V and J genes are TRBV2 and TRBJ1-2; D is undetermined. Trimming took 5 bases from V and 0 from J, leaving 7 bases between them. Germline values: CDR1 SNHLY, CDR2 FYNNEI. CDR3 length: 13 residues. Here the CDR3 DNA reads TGTGCCAGCAGTCCCCAGGCTAACTATGGCTACACCTTC. This sequence encodes CASSPQANYGYTF.

There are a few counts of this clonotype. In DNA, the CDR3 is TGTGCCAGCAGCTTCTGGCGGGATGGGACCGGGGAGCTGTTTTTT. This gives the protein CASSFWRDGTGELFF. This chain links TRBV7-6 with TRBJ2-2; possibly TRBD2 for D (6 bases). CDR3 size: 15 residues. V gave up 3 bases and J gave up 5 bases, with 13 bases separating them. Germline assignment: CDR1 SGHVS and CDR2 FNYEAQ.